This T cell receptor (beta chain) derives from a study of T cell responses to AZD1222 COVID-19 vaccine. Second-dose intervals near 4 or 12 weeks were combined. This table comes from immunoSEQ multiplex PCR, and its TCRdb copy is limited to in-frame clones, with some not included. The data hold around 120,000 clones, with 75% to 85% observed a single time. With 3 bases clipped from V and 7 bases from J, the junction kept 14 bases outside the gene matches. The V gene's germline CDR1 is ENHRY and CDR2 SYGVKD. This CDR3 has 16 residues. This receptor was identified in an adult who received the AZD1222 COVID-19 vaccine. The sequencing used peripheral blood, collected 28 days after the second AZD1222 dose. The chain couples TRBV10-3 to TRBJ1-1; TRBD1 matches 7 bases. CDR3 amino acids: CAISEVPTGFYSEAFF. The CDR3 bases are TGTGCCATCAGTGAAGTCCCGACAGGGTTTTACAGTGAAGCTTTCTTT.